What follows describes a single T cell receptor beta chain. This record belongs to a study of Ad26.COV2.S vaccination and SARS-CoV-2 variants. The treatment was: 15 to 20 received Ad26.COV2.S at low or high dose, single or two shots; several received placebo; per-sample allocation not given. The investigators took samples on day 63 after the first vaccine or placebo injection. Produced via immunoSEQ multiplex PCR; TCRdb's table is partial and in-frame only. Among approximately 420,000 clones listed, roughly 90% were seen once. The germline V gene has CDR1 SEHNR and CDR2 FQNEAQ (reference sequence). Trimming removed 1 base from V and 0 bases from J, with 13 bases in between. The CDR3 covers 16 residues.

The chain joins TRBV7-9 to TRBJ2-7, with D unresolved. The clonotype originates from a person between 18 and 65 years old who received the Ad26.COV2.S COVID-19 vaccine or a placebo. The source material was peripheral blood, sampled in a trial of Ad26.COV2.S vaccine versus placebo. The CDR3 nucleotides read TGTGCCAGCAGCTTAGTTCTGGCCGATAGCTCCTACGAGCAGTACTTC. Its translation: CASSLVLADSSYEQYF.